This T cell receptor (beta chain) originates from a study of T cell responses to AZD1222 COVID-19 vaccine. Pooled in the analysis were second doses at about 4 or about 12 weeks. Study-level points and caveats: Baseline testing showed seropositivity in only 5 or 6 AZD1222 recipients.

CDR1 and CDR2 from the germline V gene are LNHDA and SQIVND (reference sequence). Trimming took 2 bases from V and 0 from J, leaving 10 bases between them. CDR3 length: 16 amino acids. The data were produced by immunoSEQ multiplex PCR, yet TCRdb's version contains in-frame clones alone and is incomplete. The repertoire consists of 15,000 to 20,000 clones, with around 92% occurring once and the leading ten covering 8.7%. With respect to this clone: Its antigen is unknown.

The material sequenced was peripheral blood, taken 28 days after the second AZD1222 dose. The chain links TRBV19 to TRBJ2-2; tentatively, D is TRBD1 (5 bases). The clonotype was recovered from an adult who received the AZD1222 COVID-19 vaccine. The CDR3 DNA reads as TGTGCCAGTAGTATAACCGCAGGGCCGAACACCGGGGAGCTGTTTTTT. Residues: CASSITAGPNTGELFF.